The next 8 T cell receptor beta chains were all read from a single sample in a study of blood T cell repertoires in COVID-19. Only in-frame clones appear in the TCRdb table, and some are missing; sequencing was by immunoSEQ multiplex PCR. This table holds 55,000 to 70,000 clones, about nine tenths found once. Sample: peripheral blood. The receptors derive from a young woman with acute or convalescent COVID-19.

V and J are TRBV5-4 and TRBJ2-2; TRBD2 might be the D (5 bases). V was pared by 4 bases and J by 7 bases, with 17 bases between. The germline V gene encodes CDR1 SGHNT and CDR2 YYREEE (reference sequence). This CDR3 is 15 amino acids long. CDR3 sequence (DNA): TGTGCCAGCAGCCCGCAAACGGGGTACATCGGGGAGCTGTTTTTT. Translating it yields CASSPQTGYIGELFF.

This rearrangement joins TRBV4-1 to TRBJ2-3, with 10 bases aligning to TRBD1. Per the germline V gene, CDR1 is MGHRA and CDR2 is YSYEKL. V gave up 4 bases and J gave up 3 bases; unmatched junction bases: 1. This CDR3 is 14 amino acids long. CDR3 DNA sequence: TGCGCCAGCAGCCCGGGACAGGGGACAGATACGCAGTATTTT. Its translation is CASSPGQGTDTQYF.

This chain links TRBV19 with TRBJ1-4; no definite D call. V lost 6 bases and J lost 5, with 16 bases in between. This CDR3 spans 15 amino acids. Germline lookup yields CDR1 LNHDA and CDR2 SQIVND (reference sequence). The CDR3 loop reads CASRAPGGLNEKLFF. DNA of the CDR3: TGTGCCAGTAGGGCCCCGGGAGGGTTGAATGAAAAACTGTTTTTT.

The V gene is TRBV9, the J gene TRBJ2-5; 7 bases line up with TRBD1. The V gene's germline CDR1 is SGDLS and CDR2 YYNGEE. The J segment lost 2 bases and the V segment lost 2 bases, leaving 6 bases of the junction unmatched. The CDR3 has 15 amino acids. CDR3 residues: CASSVNGQVQETQYF. The CDR3 DNA follows: TGTGCCAGCAGCGTCAACGGACAGGTACAAGAGACCCAGTACTTC.

J is TRBJ2-3 and V is TRBV2, with 10 bases that match TRBD1. The germline gives CDR1 SNHLY, CDR2 FYNNEI. The ends lost 5 bases at V and 2 bases at J; junction bases unmatched: 4. This CDR3 region has 15 residues. The CDR3 nucleotides read TGTGCCAGCAGTACAGACAGGGGGCTCACAGATACGCAGTATTTT. Its protein product is CASSTDRGLTDTQYF.

The DNA for the CDR3 is TGTGCCAGCAGCTTAGGCGCCGCGGGAGGATCCGGGGAGCTGTTTTTT. Protein sequence: CASSLGAAGGSGELFF. The chain couples TRBV7-2 to TRBJ2-2; the match to TRBD2 covers 8 bases. Trimming cost V 1 base and J 6 bases; bases outside gene matches: 7. The CDR3 has 16 amino acids. From germline, CDR1 is SGHTA and CDR2 FQGNSA.

The V call is TRBV30, the J call TRBJ1-2, with D hard to call. Germline V CDR1 and CDR2: GTSNPN, SVGIG (reference sequence). Trimming removed 0 bases at V and 3 bases at J, with 11 bases between. CDR3 length: 14 amino acids. The CDR3 DNA follows: TGTGCCTGGAGTGTACTCCAAGTTCACTATGGCTACACCTTC. It encodes CAWSVLQVHYGYTF.

This chain uses TRBV6-2 or TRBV6-3 with TRBJ2-6, with a possible D match to TRBD2 (6 bases). Germline V gene data show CDR1 as MNHEY and CDR2 as SVGEGT. Deletions cut 0 bases from V and 4 bases from J, with 16 bases between. The CDR3 is made up of 18 amino acids. CDR3 region: CASSYSRVSGDGANVLTF. CDR3 in DNA: TGTGCCAGCAGTTACTCGAGGGTTTCGGGGGACGGGGCCAACGTCCTGACTTTC.